These 19 T cell receptor beta chains were all obtained from the same sample, sequenced in a study of shared clonotypes between healthy human individuals. The assay was immunoSEQ multiplex PCR, and TCRdb's table has in-frame clones only and misses some. The repertoire holds 1.5 million to 1.9 million clones, 95% to 99% seen once, with around 0.45% in the top ten. Sequences were obtained from naive CD4+ T cells sorted from blood. Indicated subset: CD45RA+ positively selected. These receptors all stem from a man younger than 45 in good health.

The chain recombines TRBV27 with TRBJ2-1, with 9 bases lining up with TRBD2. J was trimmed by 15 bases and V by 2 bases; bases with no gene match: 8. The CDR3 runs 13 residues. Germline assignment: CDR1 MNHEY and CDR2 SMNVEV (reference sequence). The CDR3 DNA follows: TGTGCCAGCAGTTTAGTTAGCGGGAGTTTCCCGTTCTTC. It yields the protein CASSLVSGSFPFF.

The chain has TRBV14 and TRBJ1-1; no firm D call. CDR3 length equals 16 residues. Deletions cut 0 bases from V and 0 bases from J, with 11 bases between. Germline V gene data show CDR1 as SGHDN and CDR2 as FVKESK. DNA for the CDR3: TGTGCCAGCAGCCAAGAGGGCTCCTCCATGAACACTGAAGCTTTCTTT. Its protein is CASSQEGSSMNTEAFF.

CDR3 amino acids: CASSPRSNEKLFF. CDR3 coding DNA: TGTGCCAGCAGTCCAAGATCGAATGAAAAACTGTTTTTT. The chain combines TRBV6-5 with TRBJ1-4; D call uncertain. Germline assignment: CDR1 MNHEY and CDR2 SVGAGI. The CDR3 spans 13 residues. Trimming removed 5 bases at V and 5 bases at J, with 9 bases between.

In its sample, this clone was seen a few times. The same CDR3 arises from other DNA sequences in this sample as well. This chain connects TRBV2 to TRBJ2-7; no clear D gene. The ends were cut back, 4 bases at V and 2 bases at J, with 3 bases in the middle. CDR1 and CDR2 (germline): SNHLY, FYNNEI. The CDR3 is made up of 11 amino acids. The CDR3 is CASSGAYEQYF. The CDR3 coding sequence is TGTGCCAGCAGTGGAGCCTACGAGCAGTACTTC.

A remark on this clone: This same CDR3 is encoded by further DNA sequences in the sample. This rearrangement joins TRBV14 to TRBJ2-5, with D perhaps TRBD1 (5 bases). The CDR3 consists of 14 residues. V shed 6 bases and J shed 1 base, with 12 bases lying between them. In germline, CDR1 is SGHDN, CDR2 FVKESK. Here the CDR3 DNA reads TGTGCCAGCAGTCGCTGGGGCCTCCAAGAGACCCAGTACTTC. It is translated as CASSRWGLQETQYF.

Worth noting for this clone: Other DNA sequences from this sample encode an identical CDR3 as well. This chain uses TRBV7-2 with TRBJ1-1, with D unresolved. CDR3 length equals 13 residues. CDR1 is SGHTA, CDR2 FQGNSA, per germline. Trimming removed 2 bases from V and 2 bases from J, with 6 bases in between. The CDR3 loop is CASSLTPNTEAFF. The DNA of the CDR3 is TGTGCCAGCAGCTTAACACCAAACACTGAAGCTTTCTTT.

The chain uses TRBV2 and TRBJ2-1; D is possibly TRBD2 (5 bases). The CDR3 spans 16 residues. Trimming left V 3 bases short and J 0 bases short, with 12 bases between. Germline V gives CDR1 SNHLY, CDR2 FYNNEI. The CDR3 reads CASSEAPGNSYNEQFF. The CDR3 DNA sequence: TGTGCCAGCAGTGAGGCCCCCGGGAACTCCTACAATGAGCAGTTCTTC.

The chain uses TRBV7-9 and TRBJ2-7; D remains ambiguous. The CDR3 length is 14 residues. Germline assignment: CDR1 SEHNR and CDR2 FQNEAQ (reference sequence). Deletions cut 3 bases from V and 2 bases from J, with 11 bases between. CDR3 residues: CASSLPGSTYEQYF. DNA of the CDR3: TGTGCCAGCAGCTTGCCAGGCTCTACCTACGAGCAGTACTTC.

This chain connects TRBV7-8 to TRBJ1-1; D is possibly TRBD1 (5 bases). CDR3 length equals 14 residues. From germline, CDR1 is SGHVS and CDR2 FQNEAQ. The V gene lost 3 bases and the J gene lost 8 bases, with 16 bases spanning the gap. The CDR3 region is CASSFGGVIWEAFF. The CDR3 coding sequence is TGTGCCAGCAGCTTTGGAGGGGTAATATGGGAAGCTTTCTTT.

This chain joins TRBV18 and TRBJ1-1, with D unresolved. CDR3 size: 14 residues. V was trimmed by 2 bases and J by 1 base, leaving 8 bases between them. The germline V gene has CDR1 KGHSH and CDR2 LQKENI. CDR3 loop: CASSPGRQNTEAFF. In DNA, the CDR3 is TGTGCCAGCTCACCAGGCCGCCAGAACACTGAAGCTTTCTTT.

V usage is TRBV5-1 and J usage is TRBJ1-1, with D unclear. Trimming took off 4 bases at V and 1 base at J, with 14 bases between the two ends. The CDR3 has 15 amino acids. Germline V CDR1 and CDR2: SGHRS, YFSETQ. The CDR3 spells CASSNIQVGNTEAFF. For the CDR3, the DNA is TGCGCCAGCAGCAATATCCAGGTCGGGAACACTGAAGCTTTCTTT.

The chain carries TRBV7-2 and TRBJ2-2; the match to TRBD2 covers 10 bases. Losses at the gene ends were 3 bases for V and 1 base for J; bases not matched to a gene: 11. The CDR3 contains 19 residues. The germline gives CDR1 SGHTA, CDR2 FQGNSA. In DNA, the CDR3 is TGTGCCAGCAGCTTCCGCGGCCTAGCGGGAGCGGAGAACACCGGGGAGCTGTTTTTT. The encoded protein is CASSFRGLAGAENTGELFF.

The chain employs TRBV6-5 and TRBJ2-3; D is uncertain. CDR1 MNHEY and CDR2 SVGAGI come from the germline V gene. Trimming cost V 0 bases and J 0 bases, with 10 bases left between them. This CDR3 is built from 16 residues. CDR3 DNA sequence: TGTGCCAGCAGTTACTCGGTGGCAGCTAGCACAGATACGCAGTATTTT. The encoded protein is CASSYSVAASTDTQYF.

Details on this clone: This specimen includes other DNA sequences encoding the same CDR3. The chain couples TRBV18 to TRBJ1-5, with a tentative D call TRBD1 (5 bases). The CDR3 covers 13 residues. From germline, CDR1 is KGHSH and CDR2 LQKENI. V was trimmed by 3 bases and J by 6 bases, leaving 9 bases between them. The chain's CDR3 is CASSPLGGQPQHF. The CDR3 region has the DNA TGTGCCAGCTCACCGCTCGGGGGTCAGCCCCAGCATTTT. The full variable domain, with the rest looked up from reference TRBV18 and TRBJ1-5, is NAGVMQNPRHLVRRRGQEARLRCSPMKGHSHVYWYRQLPEEGLKFMVYLQKENIIDESGMPKERFSAEFPKEGPSILRIQQVVRGDSAAYFCASSPLGGQPQHFGDGTRLSIL.

J is TRBJ2-7 and V is TRBV9; 10 bases line up with TRBD1. The CDR3 is 15 residues long. Germline V CDR1 and CDR2: SGDLS, YYNGEE. V trimming: 0 bases; J trimming: 2 bases; junction bases outside the gene matches: 2. DNA of the CDR3: TGTGCCAGCAGCGTAGGGACAGGGGGGGCCTACGAGCAGTACTTC. Translated, it gives CASSVGTGGAYEQYF.

The rearrangement joins TRBV10-2 to TRBJ2-5, with D tentatively TRBD1 or TRBD2 (5 bases each). V gave up 9 bases and J gave up 4 bases, with 6 bases separating them. This CDR3 spans 10 amino acids. The germline V gene encodes CDR1 WSHSY and CDR2 SAAADI. The CDR3 sequence: CASGTETQYF. The CDR3 DNA follows: TGCGCCAGTGGGACAGAGACCCAGTACTTC.

The chain employs TRBV4-1 and TRBJ2-2; no reliable D call. The CDR3 runs 17 residues. V shed 1 base and J shed 0 bases, with 12 bases lying between them. Germline V lookup: CDR1 MGHRA, CDR2 YSYEKL. The CDR3 here is CASSQGGVRANTGELFF. The DNA of the CDR3 is TGCGCCAGCAGCCAAGGAGGCGTCCGGGCGAACACCGGGGAGCTGTTTTTT.

The rearrangement joins TRBV4-1 to TRBJ2-7, with unresolved D. CDR1 is MGHRA, CDR2 YSYEKL, per germline. This CDR3 has 15 residues. Trimming removed 4 bases from V and 2 bases from J, with 15 bases in between. In DNA, the CDR3 is TGCGCCAGCAGCCTCCTACATGCGAATACCTACGAGCAGTACTTC. It codes for CASSLLHANTYEQYF.

The chain couples TRBV7-2 to TRBJ2-1, with unresolved D. This CDR3 has 13 amino acids. V was trimmed by 1 base and J by 7 bases, leaving 8 bases between them. Per the germline V gene, CDR1 is SGHTA and CDR2 is FQGNSA. The DNA for the CDR3 is TGTGCCAGCAGCTTAGGCGGCTTAAATGAGCAGTTCTTC. Protein: CASSLGGLNEQFF.